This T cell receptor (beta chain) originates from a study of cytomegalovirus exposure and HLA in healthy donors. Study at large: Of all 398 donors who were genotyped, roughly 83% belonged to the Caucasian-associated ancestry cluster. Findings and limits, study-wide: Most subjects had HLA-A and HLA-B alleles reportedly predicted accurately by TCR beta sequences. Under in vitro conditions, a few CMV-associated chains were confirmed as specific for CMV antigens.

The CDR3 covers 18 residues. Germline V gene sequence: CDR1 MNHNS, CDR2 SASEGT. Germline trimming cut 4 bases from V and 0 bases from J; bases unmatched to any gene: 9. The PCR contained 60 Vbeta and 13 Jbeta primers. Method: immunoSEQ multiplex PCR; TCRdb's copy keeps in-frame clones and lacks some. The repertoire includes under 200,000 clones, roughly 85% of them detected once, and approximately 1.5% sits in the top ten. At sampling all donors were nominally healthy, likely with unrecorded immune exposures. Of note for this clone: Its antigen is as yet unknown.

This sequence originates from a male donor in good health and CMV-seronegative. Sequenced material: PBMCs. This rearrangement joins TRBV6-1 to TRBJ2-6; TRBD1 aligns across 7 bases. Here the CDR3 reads CASSAGQVVDSGANVLTF. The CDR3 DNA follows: TGTGCCAGCAGTGCCGGACAGGTCGTTGACTCTGGGGCCAACGTCCTGACTTTC.